These T cell receptor beta chains were read from a single sample in a study of blood T cell repertoires in COVID-19. Sequencing used immunoSEQ multiplex PCR; TCRdb keeps in-frame clones, though not all of them. The data hold 70,000 or so clones, with 60% to 80% observed a single time. The specimen sequenced was peripheral blood. The receptors stem from a man in his sixties with acute or convalescent COVID-19. Each CDR3 is given without its conserved first and last residue. Fields, in order: D gene, J gene, V gene, CDR3 protein. A D gene is named only where the DNA matches it firmly.

d_gene: -; j_gene: TRBJ1-6; v_gene: TRBV5-4; CDR3aa: ASSLRETGYSPLH
d_gene: -; j_gene: TRBJ2-1; v_gene: TRBV5-1; CDR3aa: ASSTAGGPYNEQF
d_gene: -; j_gene: TRBJ2-3; v_gene: TRBV30; CDR3aa: AWSVPHAGRGNTDTQY
d_gene: -; j_gene: TRBJ2-5; v_gene: TRBV5-1; CDR3aa: ASSLYYQETQY
d_gene: -; j_gene: TRBJ2-2; v_gene: TRBV10-3; CDR3aa: AIENERADTGELF
d_gene: -; j_gene: TRBJ1-1; v_gene: TRBV6-6; CDR3aa: ASSYSTLRMNTEAF
d_gene: -; j_gene: TRBJ2-7; v_gene: TRBV5-8; CDR3aa: ASSVGHVTIYEQY
d_gene: -; j_gene: TRBJ1-5; v_gene: TRBV28; CDR3aa: ASSLSRQSNQPQH
d_gene: -; j_gene: TRBJ1-6; v_gene: TRBV6-2/TRBV6-3; CDR3aa: ASRPIQNSPLH
d_gene: -; j_gene: TRBJ1-1; v_gene: TRBV11-3; CDR3aa: ASSFGRGTEAF
d_gene: -; j_gene: TRBJ2-7; v_gene: TRBV27; CDR3aa: ASSFSPRGYYEQY
d_gene: TRBD2; j_gene: TRBJ2-7; v_gene: TRBV7-2; CDR3aa: ASSLGGASEQY
d_gene: -; j_gene: TRBJ2-2; v_gene: TRBV5-1; CDR3aa: ASSHTGTPNTGELF
d_gene: -; j_gene: TRBJ2-1; v_gene: TRBV5-1; CDR3aa: ASRPGEPHNEQF
d_gene: -; j_gene: TRBJ2-7; v_gene: TRBV7-9; CDR3aa: ASSPTGTYEQY
d_gene: -; j_gene: TRBJ2-1; v_gene: TRBV14; CDR3aa: ASSLHWEISYNEQF
d_gene: -; j_gene: TRBJ2-3; v_gene: TRBV3-1/TRBV3-2; CDR3aa: ASSQELAGLGTDTQY
d_gene: -; j_gene: TRBJ2-5; v_gene: TRBV27; CDR3aa: ASSLHPRQAQETQY
d_gene: -; j_gene: TRBJ1-1; v_gene: TRBV7-2; CDR3aa: ASSRLGRGATEAF
d_gene: -; j_gene: TRBJ2-1; v_gene: TRBV9; CDR3aa: ASSVEGLPSSYNEQF
d_gene: TRBD1; j_gene: TRBJ2-2; v_gene: TRBV14; CDR3aa: ASSQAPGQGPTGELF
d_gene: -; j_gene: TRBJ1-2; v_gene: TRBV18; CDR3aa: ASSPATTDYGYT
d_gene: TRBD1; j_gene: TRBJ2-7; v_gene: TRBV19; CDR3aa: ASSIQAGGRYEQY
d_gene: -; j_gene: TRBJ2-7; v_gene: TRBV6-5; CDR3aa: ASSRGTYEQY
d_gene: TRBD2; j_gene: TRBJ2-1; v_gene: TRBV9; CDR3aa: ASSVVAGTPNEQF
d_gene: TRBD2; j_gene: TRBJ2-3; v_gene: TRBV6-4; CDR3aa: ASSEERGSRVTQY
d_gene: TRBD1; j_gene: TRBJ2-2; v_gene: TRBV7-8; CDR3aa: ASSDRGGTGELF
d_gene: -; j_gene: TRBJ1-4; v_gene: TRBV10-3; CDR3aa: AIGDGDEKLF
d_gene: TRBD1; j_gene: TRBJ2-5; v_gene: TRBV18; CDR3aa: ASSQGQGTEETQY
d_gene: -; j_gene: TRBJ1-4; v_gene: TRBV4-3; CDR3aa: ASSPGTGTTNEKLF
d_gene: -; j_gene: TRBJ1-5; v_gene: TRBV19; CDR3aa: ASSIVGRGDQPQH
d_gene: TRBD2; j_gene: TRBJ2-1; v_gene: TRBV10-3; CDR3aa: AISGLAGDYYNEQF
d_gene: -; j_gene: TRBJ2-4; v_gene: TRBV6-5; CDR3aa: ASRPGGLTKNIQY
d_gene: -; j_gene: TRBJ1-2; v_gene: TRBV5-1; CDR3aa: ASSLDSNYGYT
d_gene: -; j_gene: TRBJ2-5; v_gene: TRBV9; CDR3aa: ASSVRQDQETQY
d_gene: -; j_gene: TRBJ1-3; v_gene: TRBV6-2/TRBV6-3; CDR3aa: ASSYLDKGNLNTIY
d_gene: -; j_gene: TRBJ1-2; v_gene: TRBV19; CDR3aa: ASSMFGNGYT
d_gene: -; j_gene: TRBJ1-1; v_gene: TRBV6-2/TRBV6-3; CDR3aa: ASSWVGANTEAF
d_gene: TRBD1; j_gene: TRBJ1-2; v_gene: TRBV6-5; CDR3aa: ASSLGQRYGYT
d_gene: -; j_gene: TRBJ1-5; v_gene: TRBV4-3; CDR3aa: ASSQDPGVSNQPQH
d_gene: -; j_gene: TRBJ1-2; v_gene: TRBV30; CDR3aa: AWSASNYGYT
d_gene: -; j_gene: TRBJ2-3; v_gene: TRBV4-2; CDR3aa: ASSQEGAGRRGVVYTQY
d_gene: -; j_gene: TRBJ1-2; v_gene: TRBV3-1/TRBV3-2; CDR3aa: ASSQESGTPKLNYGYT
d_gene: -; j_gene: TRBJ2-7; v_gene: TRBV5-1; CDR3aa: ASSLAGTPYEQY
d_gene: -; j_gene: TRBJ2-7; v_gene: TRBV19; CDR3aa: ASRSSGAGYEQY
d_gene: -; j_gene: TRBJ1-4; v_gene: TRBV30; CDR3aa: AWIPSGRPEKLF
d_gene: -; j_gene: TRBJ1-1; v_gene: TRBV6-5; CDR3aa: ASFPSGNTEAF
d_gene: -; j_gene: TRBJ2-3; v_gene: TRBV3-1/TRBV3-2; CDR3aa: ASSFGQNGDTQY
d_gene: -; j_gene: TRBJ1-1; v_gene: TRBV10-3; CDR3aa: AISETGSDTEAF
d_gene: TRBD1; j_gene: TRBJ2-5; v_gene: TRBV6-6; CDR3aa: ASRRTSGQSQETQY
d_gene: TRBD1; j_gene: TRBJ1-1; v_gene: TRBV6-5; CDR3aa: ASSQGGQATLGPF
d_gene: TRBD1; j_gene: TRBJ1-2; v_gene: TRBV6-5; CDR3aa: ASRRPGQGNYGYT
d_gene: -; j_gene: TRBJ1-2; v_gene: TRBV5-1; CDR3aa: ASSVNRDSYT
d_gene: TRBD1; j_gene: TRBJ1-4; v_gene: TRBV27; CDR3aa: ASSSDPFGTASTNEKLF